The clone carrying this T cell receptor (beta chain) was counted only a few times. Its matching antigen is unknown. The sample is drawn from a study of early T cells in non-severe SARS-CoV-2 infection. General study results and limits: Private and CD4 specificities were missed by VDJdb matching, skewed to anti-spike CD8.

V lost 4 bases and J lost 2, with 11 bases in between. Germline assignment: CDR1 SGDLS and CDR2 YYNGEE. This CDR3 comprises 14 residues. TCRdb reprocessed the 5' RACE reads with MiXCR, giving one entry per CDR3 protein. The repertoire holds around 99,000 distinct CDR3 sequences, with approximately 17% as singletons. The TCR was taken from an adult who was a healthcare worker with PCR-confirmed SARS-CoV-2 infection or an uninfected control (not recorded which). The rearrangement links TRBV9 to TRBJ2-3, with unresolved D. The sequencing used whole blood, collected at baseline. The DNA of the CDR3 is TGTGCCAGCAGCCCCGACCCGAACACAGATACGCAGTATTTT. It codes for CASSPDPNTDTQYF.